This entry describes one TCR beta chain. The data were obtained in a study of shared T cell receptors in the human thymus. This CDR3 contains 15 residues. V was trimmed by 6 bases and J by 3 bases, leaving 14 bases between them. The germline V gene has CDR1 MNHNY and CDR2 SVGAGI (reference sequence). Using immunoSEQ multiplex PCR, the repertoire was profiled, and TCRdb retains in-frame clones only, with some absent. The table shows 55,000 to 75,000 clones, with nearly 95% occurring only once. The receptor was isolated from a human donor. The chain carries TRBV6-6 and TRBJ1-4, with D possibly being TRBD1 (5 bases). The material sequenced was thymocytes. CDR3 nucleotide sequence: TGTGCCAGCAGCCTTTTCGGGGGACCTAATGAAAAACTGTTTTTT. Amino acids: CASSLFGGPNEKLFF.